This T cell receptor beta chain was obtained from a study of shared clonotypes between healthy human individuals. With regard to this clone: Its specificity is unknown.

V gave up 2 bases and J gave up 7 bases; unmatched junction bases: 4. Germline V lookup: CDR1 MNHNY, CDR2 SVGAGI (reference sequence). The length of the CDR3 is 14 residues. Whole-study findings and limits: The genetic and exposure-history diversity represented was limited by few donors. Rarefaction showed sorted-subset sequencing was incomplete despite large depth.

Original analysis: With immunoSEQ giving junction-only sequences and no quality scores, filtering differed. Sequencing used immunoSEQ multiplex PCR; TCRdb keeps in-frame clones, though not all of them. The V and J calls and the clone size are those of that table, but D and trimming were determined from the DNA. The table lists about 2.3 million clones, just over 90% of them singletons. The chain combines TRBV6-6 with TRBJ2-7; 11 positions match TRBD2. Sequencing was performed on naive CD4+ T cells from PBMCs. Described subset: CD45RA+ positively selected. The source is a young man in good health. Some clones in this sample may be carry-over from other donors' samples. The CDR3 nucleotides read TGTGCCAGCAGTTACGATCCTAGCGGGAGGGAGCAGTACTTC. Translated: CASSYDPSGREQYF.